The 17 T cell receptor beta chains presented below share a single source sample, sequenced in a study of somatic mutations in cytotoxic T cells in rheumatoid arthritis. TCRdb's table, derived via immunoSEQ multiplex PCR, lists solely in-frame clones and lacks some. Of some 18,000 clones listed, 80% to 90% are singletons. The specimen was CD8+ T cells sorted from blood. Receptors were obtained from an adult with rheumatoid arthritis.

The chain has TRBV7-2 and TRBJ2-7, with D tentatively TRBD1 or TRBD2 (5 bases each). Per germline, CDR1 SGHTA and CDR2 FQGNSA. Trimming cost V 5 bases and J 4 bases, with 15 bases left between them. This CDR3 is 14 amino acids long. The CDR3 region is CASSDSGTGYEQYF. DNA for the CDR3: TGTGCCAGCAGCGACTCCGGGACGGGATACGAGCAGTACTTC.

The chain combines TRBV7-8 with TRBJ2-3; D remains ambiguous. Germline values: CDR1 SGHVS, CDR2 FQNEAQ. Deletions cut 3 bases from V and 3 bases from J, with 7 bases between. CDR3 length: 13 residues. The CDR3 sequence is CASSLAPTDTQYF. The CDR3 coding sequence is TGTGCCAGCAGCTTGGCCCCTACAGATACGCAGTATTTT.

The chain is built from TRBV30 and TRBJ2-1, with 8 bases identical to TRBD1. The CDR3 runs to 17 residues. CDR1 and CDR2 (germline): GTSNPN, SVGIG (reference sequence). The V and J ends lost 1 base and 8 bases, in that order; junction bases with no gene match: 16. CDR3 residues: CAWSALKRQGPVDEQFF. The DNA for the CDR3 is TGTGCCTGGAGTGCCCTAAAAAGACAGGGGCCTGTCGATGAGCAGTTCTTC.

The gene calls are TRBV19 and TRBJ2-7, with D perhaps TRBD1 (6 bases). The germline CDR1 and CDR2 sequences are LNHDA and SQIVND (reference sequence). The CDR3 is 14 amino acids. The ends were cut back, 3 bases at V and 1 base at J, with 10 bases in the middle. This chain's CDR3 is CASSMEDSSYEQYF. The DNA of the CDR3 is TGTGCCAGTAGTATGGAGGACAGTTCCTACGAGCAGTACTTC.

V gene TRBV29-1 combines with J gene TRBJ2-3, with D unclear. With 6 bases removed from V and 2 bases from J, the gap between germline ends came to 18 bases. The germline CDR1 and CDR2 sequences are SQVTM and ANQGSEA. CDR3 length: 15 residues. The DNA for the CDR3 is TGCAGCGTGGAAAGGATGGGCAGGTTCACAGATACGCAGTATTTT. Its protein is CSVERMGRFTDTQYF.

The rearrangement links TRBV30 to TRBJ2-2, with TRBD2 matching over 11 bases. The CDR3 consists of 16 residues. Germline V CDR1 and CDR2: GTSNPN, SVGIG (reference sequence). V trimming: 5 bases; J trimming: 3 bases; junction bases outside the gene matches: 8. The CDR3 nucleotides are TGTGCCTGGGTACCCGGGACTAGCGGATACACCGGGGAGCTGTTTTTT. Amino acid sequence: CAWVPGTSGYTGELFF.

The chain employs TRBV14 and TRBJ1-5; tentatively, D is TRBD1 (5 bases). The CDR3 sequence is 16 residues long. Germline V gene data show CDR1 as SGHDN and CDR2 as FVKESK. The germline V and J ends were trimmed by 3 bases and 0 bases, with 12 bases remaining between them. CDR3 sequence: CASSHQGANSNQPQHF. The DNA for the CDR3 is TGTGCCAGCAGCCACCAGGGAGCTAATAGCAATCAGCCCCAGCATTTT.

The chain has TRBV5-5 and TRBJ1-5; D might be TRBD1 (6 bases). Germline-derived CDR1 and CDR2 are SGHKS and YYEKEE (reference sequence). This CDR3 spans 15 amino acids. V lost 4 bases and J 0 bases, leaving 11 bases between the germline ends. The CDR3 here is CASSQDRNSNQPQHF. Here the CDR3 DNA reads TGTGCCAGCAGCCAGGACAGAAATAGCAATCAGCCCCAGCATTTT.

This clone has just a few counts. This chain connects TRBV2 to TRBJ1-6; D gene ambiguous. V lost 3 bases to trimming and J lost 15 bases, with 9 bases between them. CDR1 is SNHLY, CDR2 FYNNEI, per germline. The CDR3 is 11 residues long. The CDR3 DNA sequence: TGTGCCAGCAGTGATGGCCCAGGCCTCCACTTT. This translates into CASSDGPGLHF.

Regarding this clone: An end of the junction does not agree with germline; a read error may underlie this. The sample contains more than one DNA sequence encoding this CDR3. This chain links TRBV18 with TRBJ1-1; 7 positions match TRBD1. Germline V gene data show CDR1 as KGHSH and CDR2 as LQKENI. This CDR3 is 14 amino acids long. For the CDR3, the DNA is TGTGCCAGCTCACCCGGGACAGCCCGCACTGAAGCCTTCTTT. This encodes CASSPGTARTEAFF.

The CDR3 protein is CASSYSGPWDEQYF. As DNA, the CDR3 is TGTGCCAGCAGTTACTCGGGGCCTTGGGACGAGCAGTACTTC. V usage is TRBV6-5 and J usage is TRBJ2-7; possible D gene TRBD1, 5 bases. The CDR3 consists of 14 residues. Trimming took 0 bases from V and 5 from J, leaving 11 bases between them. Per germline, CDR1 MNHEY and CDR2 SVGAGI.

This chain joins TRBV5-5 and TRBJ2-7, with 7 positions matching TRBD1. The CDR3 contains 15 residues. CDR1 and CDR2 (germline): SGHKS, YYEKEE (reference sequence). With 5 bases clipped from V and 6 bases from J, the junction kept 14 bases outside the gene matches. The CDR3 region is CASRSVGTDFAEQYF. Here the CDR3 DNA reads TGTGCCAGCAGATCGGTGGGGACAGACTTCGCCGAGCAGTACTTC. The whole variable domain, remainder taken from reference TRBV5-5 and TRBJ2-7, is DAGVTQSPTHLIKTRGQQVTLRCSPISGHKSVSWYQQVLGQGPQFIFQYYEKEERGRGNFPDRFSARQFPNYSSELNVNALLLGDSALYLCASRSVGTDFAEQYFGPGTRLTVT.

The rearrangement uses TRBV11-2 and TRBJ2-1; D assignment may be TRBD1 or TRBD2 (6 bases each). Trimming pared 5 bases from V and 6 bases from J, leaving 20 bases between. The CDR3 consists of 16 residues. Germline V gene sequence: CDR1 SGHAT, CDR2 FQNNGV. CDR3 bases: TGTGCCAGCAGCACTTGGGAAGGGGGGATAAGCAATGAGCAGTTCTTC. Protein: CASSTWEGGISNEQFF.

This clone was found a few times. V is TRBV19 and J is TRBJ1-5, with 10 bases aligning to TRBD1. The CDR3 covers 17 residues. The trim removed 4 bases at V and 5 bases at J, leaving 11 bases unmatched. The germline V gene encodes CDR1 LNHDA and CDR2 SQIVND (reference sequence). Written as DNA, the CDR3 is TGTGCCAGTAGTAACCTACCGGGACAGGGGATATATCAGCCCCAGCATTTT. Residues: CASSNLPGQGIYQPQHF.

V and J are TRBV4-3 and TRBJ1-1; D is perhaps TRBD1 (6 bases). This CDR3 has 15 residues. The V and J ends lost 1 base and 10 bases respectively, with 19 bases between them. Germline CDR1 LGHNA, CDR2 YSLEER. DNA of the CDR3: TGCGCCAGCAGCCAAGTCCCGGGGGCAAGGAGGGGAGCTTTCTTT. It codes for CASSQVPGARRGAFF.

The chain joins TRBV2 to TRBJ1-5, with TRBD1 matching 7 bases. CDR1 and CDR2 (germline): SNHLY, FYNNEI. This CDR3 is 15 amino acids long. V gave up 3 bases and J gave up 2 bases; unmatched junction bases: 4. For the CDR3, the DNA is TGTGCCAGCAGTGAGACAGGGAACCGCAATCAGCCCCAGCATTTT. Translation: CASSETGNRNQPQHF.

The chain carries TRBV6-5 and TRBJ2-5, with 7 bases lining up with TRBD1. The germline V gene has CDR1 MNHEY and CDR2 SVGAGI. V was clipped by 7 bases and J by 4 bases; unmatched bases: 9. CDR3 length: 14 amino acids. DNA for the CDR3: TGTGCCAGCATCAACCGACAGGGTTCAGAGACCCAGTACTTC. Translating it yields CASINRQGSETQYF.